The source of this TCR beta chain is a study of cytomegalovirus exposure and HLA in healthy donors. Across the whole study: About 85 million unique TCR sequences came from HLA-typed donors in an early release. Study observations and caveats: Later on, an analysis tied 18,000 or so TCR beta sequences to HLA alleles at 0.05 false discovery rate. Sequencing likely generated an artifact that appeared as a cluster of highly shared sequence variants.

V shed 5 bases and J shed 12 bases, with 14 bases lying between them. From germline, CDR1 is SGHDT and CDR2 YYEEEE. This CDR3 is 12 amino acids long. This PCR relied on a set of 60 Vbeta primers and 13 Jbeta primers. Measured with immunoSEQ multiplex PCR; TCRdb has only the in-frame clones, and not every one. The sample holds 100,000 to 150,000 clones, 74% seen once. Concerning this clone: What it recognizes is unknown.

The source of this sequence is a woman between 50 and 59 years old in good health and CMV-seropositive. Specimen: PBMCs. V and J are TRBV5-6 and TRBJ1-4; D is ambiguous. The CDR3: CASSSASRELFF. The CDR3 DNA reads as TGTGCCAGCAGTTCGGCAAGCCGGGAACTGTTTTTT.